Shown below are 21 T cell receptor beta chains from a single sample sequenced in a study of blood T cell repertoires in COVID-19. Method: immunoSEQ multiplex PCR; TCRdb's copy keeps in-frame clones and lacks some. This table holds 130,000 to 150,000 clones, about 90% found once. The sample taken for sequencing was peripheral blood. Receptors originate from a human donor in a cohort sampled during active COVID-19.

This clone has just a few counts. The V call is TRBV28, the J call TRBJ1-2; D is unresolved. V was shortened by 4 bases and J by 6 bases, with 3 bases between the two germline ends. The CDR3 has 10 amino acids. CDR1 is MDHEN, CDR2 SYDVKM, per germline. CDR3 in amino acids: CASSSDGYTF. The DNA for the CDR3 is TGTGCCAGCAGTTCCGATGGCTACACCTTC.

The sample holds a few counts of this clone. CDR3 nucleotide sequence: TGTGCCAGCAGCTTGCCGACAGGGGGGACTGAAGCTTTCTTT. This translates into CASSLPTGGTEAFF. The chain is built from TRBV7-2 and TRBJ1-1; TRBD1 matches 9 bases. Germline loops: CDR1 SGHTA, CDR2 FQGNSA. V gave up 3 bases and J gave up 5 bases; unmatched junction bases: 4. The CDR3 has 14 residues. The full variable domain, completed using reference TRBV7-2 and TRBJ1-1, is GAGVSQSPSNKVTEKGKDVELRCDPISGHTALYWYRQSLGQGLEFLIYFQGNSAPDKSGLPSDRFSAERTGGSVSTLTIQRTQQEDSAVYLCASSLPTGGTEAFFGQGTRLTVV.

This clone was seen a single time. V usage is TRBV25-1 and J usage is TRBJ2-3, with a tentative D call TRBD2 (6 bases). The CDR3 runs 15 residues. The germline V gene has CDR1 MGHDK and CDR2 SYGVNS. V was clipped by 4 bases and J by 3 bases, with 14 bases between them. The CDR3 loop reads CASSVRDSRTDTQYF. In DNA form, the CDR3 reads TGTGCCAGCAGTGTCCGGGACTCGAGAACAGATACGCAGTATTTT.

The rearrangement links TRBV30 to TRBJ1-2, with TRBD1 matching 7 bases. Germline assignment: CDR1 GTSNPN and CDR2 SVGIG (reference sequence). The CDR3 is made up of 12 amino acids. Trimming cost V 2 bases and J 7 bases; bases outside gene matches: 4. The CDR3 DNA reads TGTGCCTGGAGTCAGGGGGGACTTGGCTACACCTTC. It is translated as CAWSQGGLGYTF.

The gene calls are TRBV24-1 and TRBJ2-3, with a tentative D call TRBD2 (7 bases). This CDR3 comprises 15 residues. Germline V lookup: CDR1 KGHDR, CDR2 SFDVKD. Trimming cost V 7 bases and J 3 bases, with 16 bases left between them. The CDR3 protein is CATSVGGRRTDTQYF. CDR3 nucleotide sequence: TGTGCCACCAGCGTGGGGGGGCGTCGGACAGATACGCAGTATTTT.

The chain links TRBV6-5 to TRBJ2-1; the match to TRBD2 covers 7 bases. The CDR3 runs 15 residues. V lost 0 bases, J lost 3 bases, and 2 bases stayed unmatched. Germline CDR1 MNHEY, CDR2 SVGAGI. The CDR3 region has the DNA TGTGCCAGCAGTTACTCGGGGGGGGACTACAATGAGCAGTTCTTC. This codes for CASSYSGGDYNEQFF.

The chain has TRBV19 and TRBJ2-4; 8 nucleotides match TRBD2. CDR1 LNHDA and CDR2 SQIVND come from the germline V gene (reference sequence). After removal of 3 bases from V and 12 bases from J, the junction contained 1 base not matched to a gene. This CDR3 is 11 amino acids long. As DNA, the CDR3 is TGTGCCAGTAGTATCGGGAGGGATCAGTACTTC. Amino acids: CASSIGRDQYF.

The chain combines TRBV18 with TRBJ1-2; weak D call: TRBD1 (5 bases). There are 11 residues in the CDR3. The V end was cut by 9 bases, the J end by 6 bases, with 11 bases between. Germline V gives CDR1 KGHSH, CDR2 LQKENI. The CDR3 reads CASRQGNGYTF. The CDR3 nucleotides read TGTGCCAGTCGCCAGGGAAATGGCTACACCTTC.

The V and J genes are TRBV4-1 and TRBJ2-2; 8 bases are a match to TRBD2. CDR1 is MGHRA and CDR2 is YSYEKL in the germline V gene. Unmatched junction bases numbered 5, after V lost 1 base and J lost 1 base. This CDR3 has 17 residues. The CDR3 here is CASSQVGSGKNTGELFF. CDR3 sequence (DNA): TGCGCCAGCAGCCAAGTAGGTAGCGGGAAGAACACCGGGGAGCTGTTTTTT.

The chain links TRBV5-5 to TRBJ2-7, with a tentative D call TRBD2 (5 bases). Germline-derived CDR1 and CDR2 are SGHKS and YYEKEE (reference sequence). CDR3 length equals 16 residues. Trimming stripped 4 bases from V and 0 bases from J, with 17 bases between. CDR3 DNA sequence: TGTGCCAGCAGCCCACGTCTGGTGGGGAGCTCCTACGAGCAGTACTTC. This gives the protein CASSPRLVGSSYEQYF. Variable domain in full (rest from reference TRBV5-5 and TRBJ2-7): DAGVTQSPTHLIKTRGQQVTLRCSPISGHKSVSWYQQVLGQGPQFIFQYYEKEERGRGNFPDRFSARQFPNYSSELNVNALLLGDSALYLCASSPRLVGSSYEQYFGPGTRLTVT.

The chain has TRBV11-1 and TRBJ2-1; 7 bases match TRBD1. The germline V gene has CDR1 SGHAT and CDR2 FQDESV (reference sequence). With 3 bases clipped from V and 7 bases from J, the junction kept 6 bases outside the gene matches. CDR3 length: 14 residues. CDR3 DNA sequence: TGTGCCAGCAGCTTCCTTTACAGGGGAAATGAGCAGTTCTTC. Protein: CASSFLYRGNEQFF. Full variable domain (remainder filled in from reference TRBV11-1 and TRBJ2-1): EAEVAQSPRYKITEKSQAVAFWCDPISGHATLYWYRQILGQGPELLVQFQDESVVDDSQLPKDRFSAERLKGVDSTLKIQPAELGDSAMYLCASSFLYRGNEQFFGPGTRLTVL.

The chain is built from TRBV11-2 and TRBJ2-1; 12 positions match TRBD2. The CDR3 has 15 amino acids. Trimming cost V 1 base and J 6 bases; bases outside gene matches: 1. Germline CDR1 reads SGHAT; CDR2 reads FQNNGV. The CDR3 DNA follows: TGTGCCAGCAGCTTAGGACTAGCGGGAGTCAATGAGCAGTTCTTC. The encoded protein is CASSLGLAGVNEQFF.

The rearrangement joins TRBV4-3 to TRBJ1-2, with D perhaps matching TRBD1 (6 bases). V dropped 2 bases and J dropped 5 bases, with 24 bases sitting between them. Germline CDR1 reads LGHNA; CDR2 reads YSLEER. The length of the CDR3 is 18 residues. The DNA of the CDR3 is TGCGCCAGCAGCCAAAGATCGTCACCCTCTGGGGGCATATATGGCTACACCTTC. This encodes CASSQRSSPSGGIYGYTF.

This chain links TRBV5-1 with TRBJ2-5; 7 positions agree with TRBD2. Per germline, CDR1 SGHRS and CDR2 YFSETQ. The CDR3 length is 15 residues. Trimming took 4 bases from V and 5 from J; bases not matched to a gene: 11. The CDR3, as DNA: TGCGCCAGCAGCCGCTTCGGGGAGGGGCTGGAGACCCAGTACTTC. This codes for CASSRFGEGLETQYF.

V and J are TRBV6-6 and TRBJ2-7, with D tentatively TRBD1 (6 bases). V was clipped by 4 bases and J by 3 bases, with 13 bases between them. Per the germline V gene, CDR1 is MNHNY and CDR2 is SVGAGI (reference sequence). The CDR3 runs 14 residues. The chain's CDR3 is CASSSSDRYYEQYF. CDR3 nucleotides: TGTGCCAGCAGTTCCTCGGACAGATACTACGAGCAGTACTTC.

The CDR3 nucleotides read TGTGCCAGCTACTTATCGCGACAGGGGTTGCGAGAGCAGTACTTC. This gives the protein CASYLSRQGLREQYF. The genes are TRBV2 and TRBJ2-7; 8 bases map to TRBD1. The CDR3 spans 15 residues. V lost 8 bases and J lost 7; bases outside the gene matches: 16. Germline CDR1 SNHLY, CDR2 FYNNEI.

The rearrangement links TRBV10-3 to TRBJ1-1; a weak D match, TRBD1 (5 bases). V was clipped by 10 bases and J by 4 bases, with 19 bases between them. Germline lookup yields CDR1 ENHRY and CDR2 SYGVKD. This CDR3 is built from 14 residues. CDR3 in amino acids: CASQGRDGSTEAFF. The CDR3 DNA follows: TGTGCCAGCCAGGGCAGGGATGGTAGCACTGAAGCTTTCTTT.

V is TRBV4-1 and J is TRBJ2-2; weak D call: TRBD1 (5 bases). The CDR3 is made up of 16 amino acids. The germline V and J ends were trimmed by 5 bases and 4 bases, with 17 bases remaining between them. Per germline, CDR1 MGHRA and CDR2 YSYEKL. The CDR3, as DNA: TGCGCCAGCAGCGTCTTGGGGCAGGGTGTCACCGGGGAGCTGTTTTTT. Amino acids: CASSVLGQGVTGELFF.

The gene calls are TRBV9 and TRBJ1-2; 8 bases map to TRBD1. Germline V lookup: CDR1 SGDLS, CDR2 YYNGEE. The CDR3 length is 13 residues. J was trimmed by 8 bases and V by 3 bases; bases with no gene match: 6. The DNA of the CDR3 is TGTGCCAGCAGCGGCGGACAGGGTCAGGGCTACACCTTC. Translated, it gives CASSGGQGQGYTF.

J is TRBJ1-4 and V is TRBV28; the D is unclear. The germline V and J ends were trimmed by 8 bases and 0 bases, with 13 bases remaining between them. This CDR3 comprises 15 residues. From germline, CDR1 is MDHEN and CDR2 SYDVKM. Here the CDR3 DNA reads TGTGCCAGCGCCTCCTATGTTGCAACTAATGAAAAACTGTTTTTT. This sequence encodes CASASYVATNEKLFF.

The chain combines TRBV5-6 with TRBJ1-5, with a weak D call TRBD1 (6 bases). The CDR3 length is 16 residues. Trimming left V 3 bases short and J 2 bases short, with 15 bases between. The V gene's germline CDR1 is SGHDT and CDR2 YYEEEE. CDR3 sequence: CASSSLGGAGNQPQHF. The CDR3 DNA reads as TGTGCCAGCAGCTCTCTTGGGGGGGCGGGCAATCAGCCCCAGCATTTT.